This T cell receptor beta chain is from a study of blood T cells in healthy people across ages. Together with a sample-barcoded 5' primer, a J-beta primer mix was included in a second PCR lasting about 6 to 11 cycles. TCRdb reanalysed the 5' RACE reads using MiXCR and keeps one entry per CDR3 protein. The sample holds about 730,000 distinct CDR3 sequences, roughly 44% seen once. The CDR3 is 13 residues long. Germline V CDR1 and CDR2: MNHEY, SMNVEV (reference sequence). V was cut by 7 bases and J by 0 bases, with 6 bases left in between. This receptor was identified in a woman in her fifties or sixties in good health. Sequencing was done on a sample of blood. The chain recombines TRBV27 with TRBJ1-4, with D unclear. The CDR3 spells CASKRPTNEKLFF. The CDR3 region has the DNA TGTGCCAGCAAGCGGCCAACTAATGAAAAACTGTTTTTT.